Sequencing of this TCR beta chain was carried out in a study of blood T cells in healthy people across ages. Study-wide points: Unsorted PBMC material precluded a definitive naive versus antigen-experienced comparison.

Germline CDR1 SNHLY, CDR2 FYNNEI. The ends were cut back, 6 bases at V and 7 bases at J, with 10 bases in the middle. The CDR3 extends over 12 amino acids. PCR was performed a second time for 7 to 11 cycles using a sample-barcoded 5' primer and a J-beta primer mix. A template-switch adaptor containing 12 random nucleotides labeled each cDNA molecule. TCRdb passed the 5' RACE reads through MiXCR, listing each CDR3 protein once. The sample lists 850,000 to 1,000,000 distinct CDR3 sequences, approximately 50% occurring once. A remark on this clonotype: The antigen remains undetermined.

Aged about 6 to 95, donors were systemically healthy Caucasians from Russia. Sequenced input: blood. The genes are TRBV2 and TRBJ2-1; tentative D call: TRBD2 (5 bases). This sequence originates from a woman aged 55-75 years in good health. CDR3 nucleotides: TGTGCCAGCAGGGAGGTTTTAAATGAGCAGTTCTTC. Its protein product is CASREVLNEQFF.